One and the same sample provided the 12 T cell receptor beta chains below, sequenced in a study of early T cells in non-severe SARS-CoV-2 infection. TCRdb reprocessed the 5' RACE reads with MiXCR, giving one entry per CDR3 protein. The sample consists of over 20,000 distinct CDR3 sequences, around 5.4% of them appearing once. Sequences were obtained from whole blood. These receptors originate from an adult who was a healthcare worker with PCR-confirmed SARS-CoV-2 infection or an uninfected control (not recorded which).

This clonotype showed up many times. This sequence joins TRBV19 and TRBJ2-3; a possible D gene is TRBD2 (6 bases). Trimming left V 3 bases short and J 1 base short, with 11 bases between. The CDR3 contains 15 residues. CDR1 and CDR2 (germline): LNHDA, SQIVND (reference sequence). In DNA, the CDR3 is TGTGCCAGTAGTATCGGGGGTATCGGCACAGATACGCAGTATTTT. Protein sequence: CASSIGGIGTDTQYF.

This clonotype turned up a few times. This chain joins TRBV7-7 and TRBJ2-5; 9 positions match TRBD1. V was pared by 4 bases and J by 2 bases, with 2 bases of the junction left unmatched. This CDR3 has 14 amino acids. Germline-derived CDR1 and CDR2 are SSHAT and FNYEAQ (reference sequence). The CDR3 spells CASSSDRGQETQYF. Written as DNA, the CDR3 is TGTGCCAGCAGCTCAGACAGGGGGCAAGAGACCCAGTACTTC.

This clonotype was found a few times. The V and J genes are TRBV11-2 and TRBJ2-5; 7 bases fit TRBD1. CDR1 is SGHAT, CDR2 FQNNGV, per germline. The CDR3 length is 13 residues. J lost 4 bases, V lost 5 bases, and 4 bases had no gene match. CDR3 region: CASSLTGVETQYF. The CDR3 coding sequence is TGTGCCAGCAGCCTCACAGGGGTAGAGACCCAGTACTTC.

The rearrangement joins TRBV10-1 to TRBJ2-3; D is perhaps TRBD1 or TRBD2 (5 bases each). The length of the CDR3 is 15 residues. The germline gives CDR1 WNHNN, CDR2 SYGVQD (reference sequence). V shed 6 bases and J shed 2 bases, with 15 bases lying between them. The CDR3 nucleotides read TGCGCCAGCAGCCTGGACCGGGACCCCACAGATACGCAGTATTTT. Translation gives CASSLDRDPTDTQYF.

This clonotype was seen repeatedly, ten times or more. The CDR3 region is CASSRDTDTQYF. CDR3 coding DNA: TGTGCCAGCAGCCGAGACACAGATACGCAGTATTTT. The chain carries TRBV28 and TRBJ2-3; D is ambiguous. Trimming pared 6 bases from V and 2 bases from J, leaving 6 bases between. The CDR3 covers 12 residues. Germline V lookup: CDR1 MDHEN, CDR2 SYDVKM.

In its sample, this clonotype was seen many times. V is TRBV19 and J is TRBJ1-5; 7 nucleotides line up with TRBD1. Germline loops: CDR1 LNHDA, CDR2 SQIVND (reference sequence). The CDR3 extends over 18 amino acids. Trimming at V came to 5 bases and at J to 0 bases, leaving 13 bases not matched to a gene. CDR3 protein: CASSDDRVVMYSNQPQHF. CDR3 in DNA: TGTGCCAGTAGTGATGACAGGGTGGTCATGTATAGCAATCAGCCCCAGCATTTT.

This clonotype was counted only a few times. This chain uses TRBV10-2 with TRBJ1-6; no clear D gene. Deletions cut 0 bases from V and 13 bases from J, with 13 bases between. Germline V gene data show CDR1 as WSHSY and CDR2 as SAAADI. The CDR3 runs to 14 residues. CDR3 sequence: CASSESEGVHPLHF. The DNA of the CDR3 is TGCGCCAGCAGTGAGTCTGAAGGCGTCCATCCCCTCCACTTT.

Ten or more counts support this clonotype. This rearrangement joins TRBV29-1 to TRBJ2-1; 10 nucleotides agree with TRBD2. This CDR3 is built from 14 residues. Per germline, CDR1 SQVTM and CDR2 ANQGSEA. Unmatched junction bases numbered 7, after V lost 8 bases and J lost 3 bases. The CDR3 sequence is CSTELAGNYNEQFF. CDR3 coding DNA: TGCAGCACCGAACTAGCGGGAAACTACAATGAGCAGTTCTTC.

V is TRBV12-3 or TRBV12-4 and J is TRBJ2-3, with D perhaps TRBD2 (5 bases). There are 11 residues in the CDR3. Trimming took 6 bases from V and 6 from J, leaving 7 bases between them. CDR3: CASRLVDTQYF. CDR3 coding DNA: TGTGCCAGCAGACTAGTGGATACGCAGTATTTT.

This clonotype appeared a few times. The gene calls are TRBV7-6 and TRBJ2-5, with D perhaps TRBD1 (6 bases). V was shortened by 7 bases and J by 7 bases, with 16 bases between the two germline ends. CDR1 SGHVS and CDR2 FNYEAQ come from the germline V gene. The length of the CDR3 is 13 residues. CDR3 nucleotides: TGTGCCAGCAAAACGTTGGGGGCAGGGACCCAGTACTTC. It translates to CASKTLGAGTQYF.

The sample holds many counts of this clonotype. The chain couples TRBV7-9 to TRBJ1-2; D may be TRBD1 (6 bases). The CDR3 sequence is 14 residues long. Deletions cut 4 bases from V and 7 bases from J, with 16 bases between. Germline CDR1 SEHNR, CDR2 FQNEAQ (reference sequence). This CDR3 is CASSSTGGRLGYTF. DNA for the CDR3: TGTGCCAGCAGCTCGACAGGAGGGCGCCTTGGCTACACCTTC. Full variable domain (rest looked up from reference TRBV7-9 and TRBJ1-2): DTGVSQNPRHKITKRGQNVTFRCDPISEHNRLYWYRQTLGQGPEFLTYFQNEAQLEKSRLLSDRFSAERPKGSFSTLEIQRTEQGDSAMYLCASSSTGGRLGYTFGSGTRLTVV.

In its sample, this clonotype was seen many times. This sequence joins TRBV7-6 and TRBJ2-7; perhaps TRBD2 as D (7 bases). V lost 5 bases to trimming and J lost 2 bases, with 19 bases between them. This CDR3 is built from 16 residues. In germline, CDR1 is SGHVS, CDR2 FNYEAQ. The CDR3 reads CASSQGTTQRTYEQYF. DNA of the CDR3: TGTGCCAGCAGCCAGGGGACTACCCAGAGGACCTACGAGCAGTACTTC.